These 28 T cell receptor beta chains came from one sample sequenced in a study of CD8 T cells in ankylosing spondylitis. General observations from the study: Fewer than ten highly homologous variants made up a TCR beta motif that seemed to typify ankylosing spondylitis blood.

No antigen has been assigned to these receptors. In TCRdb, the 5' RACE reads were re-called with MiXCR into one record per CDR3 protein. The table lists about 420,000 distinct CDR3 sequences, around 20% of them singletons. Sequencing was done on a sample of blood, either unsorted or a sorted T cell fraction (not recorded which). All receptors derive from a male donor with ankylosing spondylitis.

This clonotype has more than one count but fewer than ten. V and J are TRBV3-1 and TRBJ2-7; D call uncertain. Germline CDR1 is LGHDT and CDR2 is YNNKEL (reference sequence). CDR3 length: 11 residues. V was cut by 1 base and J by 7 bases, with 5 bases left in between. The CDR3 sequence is CASSQVREQYF. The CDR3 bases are TGTGCCAGCAGCCAAGTGCGAGAGCAGTACTTC.

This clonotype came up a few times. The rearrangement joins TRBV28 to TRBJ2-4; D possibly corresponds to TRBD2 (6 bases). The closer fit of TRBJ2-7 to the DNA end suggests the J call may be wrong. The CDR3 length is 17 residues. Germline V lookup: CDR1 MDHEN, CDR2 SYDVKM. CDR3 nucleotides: TGTGCCAGCAGTTTAAAGAGGGGAGGCAGGTACACTCTCGAGCAGTACTTC. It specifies CASSLKRGGRYTLEQYF.

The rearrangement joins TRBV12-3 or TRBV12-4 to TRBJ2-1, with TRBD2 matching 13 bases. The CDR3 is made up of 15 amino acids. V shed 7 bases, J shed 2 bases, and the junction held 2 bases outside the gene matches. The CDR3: CASTGTSGTYNEQFF. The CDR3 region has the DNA TGTGCCAGCACTGGGACTAGCGGGACCTACAATGAGCAGTTCTTC.

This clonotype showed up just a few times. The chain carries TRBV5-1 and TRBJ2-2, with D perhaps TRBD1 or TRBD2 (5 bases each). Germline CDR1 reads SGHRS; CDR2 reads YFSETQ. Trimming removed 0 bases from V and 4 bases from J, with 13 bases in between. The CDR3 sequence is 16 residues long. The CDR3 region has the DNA TGCGCCAGCAGCTTGGGTCTAACCGGGGCCACCGGGGAGCTGTTTTTT. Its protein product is CASSLGLTGATGELFF.

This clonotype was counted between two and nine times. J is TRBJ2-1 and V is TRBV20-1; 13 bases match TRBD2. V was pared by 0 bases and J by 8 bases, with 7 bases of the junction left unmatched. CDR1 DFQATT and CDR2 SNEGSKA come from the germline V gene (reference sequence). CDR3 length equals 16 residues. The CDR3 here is CSAREVRTSGSDEQFF. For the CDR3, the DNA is TGCAGTGCTAGAGAAGTCCGGACTAGCGGGAGCGATGAGCAGTTCTTC.

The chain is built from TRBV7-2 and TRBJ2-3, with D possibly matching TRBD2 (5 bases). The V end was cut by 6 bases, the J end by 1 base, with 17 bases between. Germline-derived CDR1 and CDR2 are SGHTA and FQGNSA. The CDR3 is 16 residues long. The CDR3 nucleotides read TGTGCCAGCAGTTCTCCGTCGGGGATTGGCACAGATACGCAGTATTTT. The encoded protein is CASSSPSGIGTDTQYF.

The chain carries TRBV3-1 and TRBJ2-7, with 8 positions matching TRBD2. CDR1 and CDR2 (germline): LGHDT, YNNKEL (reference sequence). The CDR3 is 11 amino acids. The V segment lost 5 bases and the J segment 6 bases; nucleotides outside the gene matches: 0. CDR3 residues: CASSAGGEQYF. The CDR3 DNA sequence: TGTGCCAGCAGCGCGGGGGGCGAGCAGTACTTC.

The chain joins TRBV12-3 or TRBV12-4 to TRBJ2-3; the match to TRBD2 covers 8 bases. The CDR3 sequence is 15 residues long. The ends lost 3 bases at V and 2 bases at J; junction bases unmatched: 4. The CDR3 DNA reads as TGTGCCAGCAGTTTCCTTAGCGGGACCACAGATACGCAGTATTTT. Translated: CASSFLSGTTDTQYF.

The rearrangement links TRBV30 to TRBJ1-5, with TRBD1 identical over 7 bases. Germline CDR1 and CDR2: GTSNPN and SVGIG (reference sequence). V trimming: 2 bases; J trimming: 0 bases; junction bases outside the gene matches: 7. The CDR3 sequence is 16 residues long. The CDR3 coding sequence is TGTGCCTGGAGTTACCCTCGGGACAGTAGCAATCAGCCCCAGCATTTT. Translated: CAWSYPRDSSNQPQHF.

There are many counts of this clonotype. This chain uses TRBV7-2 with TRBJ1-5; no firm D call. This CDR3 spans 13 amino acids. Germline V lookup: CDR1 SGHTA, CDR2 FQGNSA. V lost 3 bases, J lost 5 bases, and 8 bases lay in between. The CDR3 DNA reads TGTGCCAGCAGCTTTGCTCCTGATCAGCCCCAGCATTTT. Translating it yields CASSFAPDQPQHF. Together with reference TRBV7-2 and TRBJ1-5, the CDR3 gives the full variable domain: GAGVSQSPSNKVTEKGKDVELRCDPISGHTALYWYRQSLGQGLEFLIYFQGNSAPDKSGLPSDRFSAERTGGSVSTLTIQRTQQEDSAVYLCASSFAPDQPQHFGDGTRLSIL.

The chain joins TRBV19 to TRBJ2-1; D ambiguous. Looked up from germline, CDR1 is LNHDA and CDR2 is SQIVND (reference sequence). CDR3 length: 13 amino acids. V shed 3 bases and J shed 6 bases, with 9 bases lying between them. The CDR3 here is CASSIVGTNEQFF. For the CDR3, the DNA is TGTGCCAGTAGTATCGTGGGAACCAATGAGCAGTTCTTC.

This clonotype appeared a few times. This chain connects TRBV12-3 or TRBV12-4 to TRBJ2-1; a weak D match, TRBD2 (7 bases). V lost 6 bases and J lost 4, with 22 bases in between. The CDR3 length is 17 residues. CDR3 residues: CASRLRPSGRGYNEQFF. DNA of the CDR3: TGTGCCAGCAGACTTAGGCCTAGCGGAAGGGGGTACAATGAGCAGTTCTTC.

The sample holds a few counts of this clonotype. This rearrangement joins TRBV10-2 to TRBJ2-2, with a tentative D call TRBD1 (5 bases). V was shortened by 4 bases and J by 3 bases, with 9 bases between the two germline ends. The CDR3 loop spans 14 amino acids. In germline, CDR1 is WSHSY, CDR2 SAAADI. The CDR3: CASSVIGDTGELFF. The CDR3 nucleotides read TGCGCCAGCAGTGTGATAGGGGACACCGGGGAGCTGTTTTTT.

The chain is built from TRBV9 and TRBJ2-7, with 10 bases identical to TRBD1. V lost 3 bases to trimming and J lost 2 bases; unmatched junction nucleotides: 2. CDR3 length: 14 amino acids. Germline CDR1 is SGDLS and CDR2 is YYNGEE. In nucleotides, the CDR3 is TGTGCCAGCAGCGCGGGACAGGGGACCTACGAGCAGTACTTC. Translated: CASSAGQGTYEQYF.

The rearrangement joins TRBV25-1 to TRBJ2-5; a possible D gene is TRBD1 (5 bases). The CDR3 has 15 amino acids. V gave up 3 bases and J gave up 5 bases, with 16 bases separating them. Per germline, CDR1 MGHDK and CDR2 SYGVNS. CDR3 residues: CASSDVAGIWETQYF. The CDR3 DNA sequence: TGTGCCAGCAGTGACGTGGCAGGGATTTGGGAGACCCAGTACTTC.

The CDR3 region has the DNA TGTGCCAGCAGTTTGCTAGGGCCCGCGAACACCGGGGAGCTGTTTTTT. Translation: CASSLLGPANTGELFF. This chain links TRBV27 with TRBJ2-2; D unclear. The CDR3 is 16 residues long. The V end was cut by 3 bases, the J end by 0 bases, with 11 bases between. Germline V gene lookup returns CDR1 MNHEY and CDR2 SMNVEV (reference sequence).

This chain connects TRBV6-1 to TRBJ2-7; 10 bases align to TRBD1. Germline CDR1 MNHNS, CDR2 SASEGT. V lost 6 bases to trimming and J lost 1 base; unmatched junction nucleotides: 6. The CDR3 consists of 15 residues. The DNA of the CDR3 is TGTGCCAGCAGCTCGGACAGGGGGGTTTCCTACGAGCAGTACTTC. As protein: CASSSDRGVSYEQYF.

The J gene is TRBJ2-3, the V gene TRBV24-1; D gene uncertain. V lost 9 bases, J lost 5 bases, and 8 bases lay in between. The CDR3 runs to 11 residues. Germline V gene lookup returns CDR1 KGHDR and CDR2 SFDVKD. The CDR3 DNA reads TGTGCCACCGGATATCGAGATACGCAGTATTTT. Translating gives CATGYRDTQYF.

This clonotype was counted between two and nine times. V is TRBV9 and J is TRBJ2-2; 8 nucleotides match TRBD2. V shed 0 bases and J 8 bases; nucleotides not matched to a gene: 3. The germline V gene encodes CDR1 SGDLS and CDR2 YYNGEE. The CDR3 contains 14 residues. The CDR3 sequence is CASSVVSGRGELFF. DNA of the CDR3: TGTGCCAGCAGCGTAGTGAGCGGGAGAGGGGAGCTGTTTTTT.

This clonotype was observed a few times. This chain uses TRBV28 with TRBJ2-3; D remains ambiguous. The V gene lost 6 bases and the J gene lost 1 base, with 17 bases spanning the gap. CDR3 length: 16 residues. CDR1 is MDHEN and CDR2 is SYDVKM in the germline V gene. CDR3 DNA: TGTGCCAGCAGATCCGAGAAAGGTGGCGGCACAGATACGCAGTATTTT. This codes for CASRSEKGGGTDTQYF.

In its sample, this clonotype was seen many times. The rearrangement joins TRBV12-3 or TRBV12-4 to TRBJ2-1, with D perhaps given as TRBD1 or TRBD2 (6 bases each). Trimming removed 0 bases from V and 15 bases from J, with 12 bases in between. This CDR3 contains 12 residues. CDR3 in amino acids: CASSLALGGRFF. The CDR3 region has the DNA TGTGCCAGCAGTTTAGCGTTGGGGGGCCGGTTCTTC.

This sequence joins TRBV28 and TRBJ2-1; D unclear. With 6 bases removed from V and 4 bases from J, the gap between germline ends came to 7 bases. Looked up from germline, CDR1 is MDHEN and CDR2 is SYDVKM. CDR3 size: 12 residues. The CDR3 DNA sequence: TGTGCCAGCAGCGACGCTTACAATGAGCAGTTCTTC. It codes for CASSDAYNEQFF. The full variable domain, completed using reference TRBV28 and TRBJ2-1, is DVKVTQSSRYLVKRTGEKVFLECVQDMDHENMFWYRQDPGLGLRLIYFSYDVKMKEKGDIPEGYSVSREKKERFSLILESASTNQTSMYLCASSDAYNEQFFGPGTRLTVL.

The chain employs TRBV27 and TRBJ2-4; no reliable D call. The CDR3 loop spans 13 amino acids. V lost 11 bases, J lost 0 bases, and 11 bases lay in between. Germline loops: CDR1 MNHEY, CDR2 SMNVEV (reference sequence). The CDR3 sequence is CAVTDLAKNIQYF. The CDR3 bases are TGTGCCGTGACTGATCTAGCCAAAAACATTCAGTACTTC.

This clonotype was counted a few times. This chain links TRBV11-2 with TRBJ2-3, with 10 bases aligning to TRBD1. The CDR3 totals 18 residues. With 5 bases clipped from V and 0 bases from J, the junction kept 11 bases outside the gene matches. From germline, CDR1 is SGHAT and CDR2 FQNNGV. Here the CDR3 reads CASSRQGASSGSTDTQYF. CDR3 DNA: TGTGCCAGCAGCCGACAGGGGGCGTCTAGCGGAAGCACAGATACGCAGTATTTT.

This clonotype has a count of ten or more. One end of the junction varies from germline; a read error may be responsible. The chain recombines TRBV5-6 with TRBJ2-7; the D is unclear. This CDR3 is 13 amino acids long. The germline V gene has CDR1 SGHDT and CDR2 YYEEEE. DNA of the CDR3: TGTGCCAGCCACGAACCAACGAGCATCCCAACGGACTTC. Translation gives CASHEPTSIPTDF.

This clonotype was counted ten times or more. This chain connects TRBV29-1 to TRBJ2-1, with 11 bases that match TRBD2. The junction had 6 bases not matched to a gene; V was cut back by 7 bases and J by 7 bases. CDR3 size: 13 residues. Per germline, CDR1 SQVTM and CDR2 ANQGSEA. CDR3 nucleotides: TGCAGCGCAGTAGCGGGAGGGGTAAATGAGCAGTTCTTC. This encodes CSAVAGGVNEQFF.

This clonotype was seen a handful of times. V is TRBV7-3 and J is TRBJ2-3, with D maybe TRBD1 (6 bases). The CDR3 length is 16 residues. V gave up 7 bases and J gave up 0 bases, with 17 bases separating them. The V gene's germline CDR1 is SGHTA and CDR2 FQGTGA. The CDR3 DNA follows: TGTGCCAGCACCCCAGGGGCTAGCACTAGCACAGATACGCAGTATTTT. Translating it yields CASTPGASTSTDTQYF.

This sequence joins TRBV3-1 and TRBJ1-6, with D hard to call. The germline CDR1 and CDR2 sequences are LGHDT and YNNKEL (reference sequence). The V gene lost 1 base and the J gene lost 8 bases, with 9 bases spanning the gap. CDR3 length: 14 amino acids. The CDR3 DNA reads TGTGCCAGCAGCCAAGTCTGGCGGGATTCACCCCTCCACTTT. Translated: CASSQVWRDSPLHF.